The text below deals with one T cell receptor beta chain. Its antigen remains unknown. The data were obtained in a study of identical twins. Points from the study as a whole: It was possible that invariant MAIT and iNKT cells partly confounded the zero-insertion analyses.

This CDR3 is 13 amino acids long. The germline V and J ends were trimmed by 5 bases and 10 bases, with 15 bases remaining between them. Germline CDR1 is MNHEY and CDR2 is SMNVEV (reference sequence). Template switching (which added a universal primer site) was used, and cDNA carried unique molecular identifiers. TCRdb redid the calling of the 5' RACE reads with MiXCR, one entry per CDR3 protein. Among hundreds of thousands of distinct CDR3 sequences, over 8.5% were seen once, and the ten largest hold about 0.98%. Separately, the same data were catalogued under a study of yellow fever vaccine responses in identical twins.

Specimen: PBMCs. This chain uses TRBV27 with TRBJ2-1; the D call may be TRBD1 or TRBD2 (6 bases each). The clonotype comes from a woman under 30 in good health. CDR3 protein: CASSLIQGGEQFF. The CDR3 bases are TGTGCCAGCAGTCTCATACAGGGAGGCGAGCAGTTCTTC.